These 11 T cell receptor beta chains came from one sample sequenced in a study of Ad26.COV2.S vaccination and SARS-CoV-2 variants. Treatment denoted: some 20 received Ad26.COV2.S at low or high dose, single or two shots; several received placebo; per-sample allocation not given. Sampling happened 63 days after the first vaccine or placebo injection. Clones were read by immunoSEQ multiplex PCR, and TCRdb kept only the in-frame ones, dropping some. The table records about 320,000 clones, roughly 90% of them present only once. The specimen was peripheral blood, collected in a trial of Ad26.COV2.S vaccine versus placebo. The receptors were gathered from a person between 18 and 59 years old who received the Ad26.COV2.S COVID-19 vaccine or a placebo.

The CDR3 DNA is TGTGCCAGCTCACCACAATTAGGGGTCACAGATACGCAGTATTTT. Its translation: CASSPQLGVTDTQYF. The genes are TRBV18 and TRBJ2-3, with D perhaps matching TRBD1 (5 bases). V dropped 1 base and J dropped 2 bases, with 10 bases sitting between them. There are 15 residues in the CDR3. Germline CDR1 KGHSH, CDR2 LQKENI.

This chain connects TRBV2 to TRBJ1-3, with D possibly being TRBD1 (5 bases). V shed 5 bases and J shed 1 base, with 12 bases lying between them. Germline lookup yields CDR1 SNHLY and CDR2 FYNNEI. There are 15 residues in the CDR3. The CDR3 here is CASSWVEGSGNTIYF. CDR3 bases: TGTGCCAGCAGTTGGGTAGAGGGGTCTGGAAACACCATATATTTT.

The V and J genes are TRBV7-2 and TRBJ2-3; no firm D call. Trimming stripped 4 bases from V and 0 bases from J, with 8 bases between. The CDR3 is 14 amino acids. Germline-derived CDR1 and CDR2 are SGHTA and FQGNSA. The CDR3 loop is CASSSYYSTDTQYF. The CDR3 coding sequence is TGTGCCAGCAGCTCCTACTACAGCACAGATACGCAGTATTTT.

The chain employs TRBV24-1 and TRBJ1-5; D might be TRBD1 (6 bases). Germline V gene lookup returns CDR1 KGHDR and CDR2 SFDVKD. V was clipped by 5 bases and J by 6 bases, with 10 bases between them. The CDR3 contains 13 residues. The DNA for the CDR3 is TGTGCCACCAGTGCAGGGGCAGTTCAGCCCCAGCATTTT. Translated: CATSAGAVQPQHF.

J is TRBJ2-7 and V is TRBV7-8; D remains ambiguous. The CDR3 loop spans 13 amino acids. CDR1 SGHVS and CDR2 FQNEAQ come from the germline V gene. With 1 base removed from V and 6 bases from J, the gap between germline ends came to 10 bases. Here the CDR3 reads CASSLVDLGEQYF. The DNA of the CDR3 is TGTGCCAGCAGCTTAGTGGATCTAGGCGAGCAGTACTTC.

J is TRBJ1-1 and V is TRBV2; D may be TRBD1 (6 bases). The CDR3 consists of 14 residues. CDR1 SNHLY and CDR2 FYNNEI come from the germline V gene. Trimming took 3 bases from V and 5 from J, leaving 13 bases between them. In DNA, the CDR3 is TGTGCCAGCAGTGATACTACAGGGTGGACTGAAGCTTTCTTT. Translation: CASSDTTGWTEAFF.

The gene calls are TRBV7-8 and TRBJ2-7; the match to TRBD1 covers 8 bases. J gave up 6 bases and V 3 bases, and 4 bases lay outside the gene matches. Germline V CDR1 and CDR2: SGHVS, FQNEAQ. The CDR3 has 13 amino acids. The CDR3 is CASSLHRGSEQYV. CDR3 in DNA: TGTGCCAGCAGCTTGCACAGGGGGTCCGAGCAGTACGTC.

The chain uses TRBV6-2 or TRBV6-3 and TRBJ2-2; D is unclear. The germline V gene encodes CDR1 MNHEY and CDR2 SVGEGT. The CDR3 loop spans 14 amino acids. The V end was cut by 2 bases, the J end by 4 bases, with 8 bases between. CDR3 coding DNA: TGTGCCAGCAGTTACACGGAAGCCACCGGGGAGCTGTTTTTT. Protein: CASSYTEATGELFF.

The chain links TRBV7-2 to TRBJ1-1; D remains ambiguous. The CDR3 runs to 11 residues. The germline gives CDR1 SGHTA, CDR2 FQGNSA. V dropped 2 bases and J dropped 7 bases, with 5 bases sitting between them. The CDR3 region is CASSLLVEAFF. CDR3 nucleotide sequence: TGTGCCAGCAGCTTATTGGTTGAAGCTTTCTTT.

The chain employs TRBV5-4 and TRBJ2-7, with D perhaps assigned TRBD1 or TRBD2 (5 bases each). The CDR3 spans 15 residues. The ends were cut back, 1 base at V and 1 base at J, with 12 bases in the middle. CDR1 and CDR2 (germline): SGHNT, YYREEE (reference sequence). CDR3 nucleotides: TGTGCCAGCAGCTTGATAAGGGACGCATCCTACGAGCAGTACTTC. Translating gives CASSLIRDASYEQYF.

The V call is TRBV29-1, the J call TRBJ1-1; the D gene is possibly TRBD1 (5 bases). The V end lost 7 bases, the J end lost 0 bases, and 12 bases lay between the germline ends. The CDR3 runs 13 residues. Germline CDR1 is SQVTM and CDR2 is ANQGSEA. In nucleotides, the CDR3 is TGCAGCGCCGGGACGGTCTTGAACACTGAAGCTTTCTTT. This sequence encodes CSAGTVLNTEAFF.